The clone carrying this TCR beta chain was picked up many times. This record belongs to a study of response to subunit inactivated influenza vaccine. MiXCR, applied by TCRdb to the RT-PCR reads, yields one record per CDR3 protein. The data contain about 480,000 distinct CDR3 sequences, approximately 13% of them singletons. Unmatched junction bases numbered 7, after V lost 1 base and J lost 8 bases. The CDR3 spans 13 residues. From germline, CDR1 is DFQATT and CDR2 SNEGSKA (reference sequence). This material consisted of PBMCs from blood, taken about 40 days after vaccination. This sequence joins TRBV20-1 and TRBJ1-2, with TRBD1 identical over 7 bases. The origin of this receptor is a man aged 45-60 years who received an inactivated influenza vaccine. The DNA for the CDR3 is TGCAGTGCTAGAGTGTTAGGGGGCGCCGGCTACACCTTC. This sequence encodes CSARVLGGAGYTF.